Listed below are T cell receptor beta chains from one sample, sequenced in a study of cytomegalovirus exposure and HLA in healthy donors. Using immunoSEQ multiplex PCR, the repertoire was profiled, and TCRdb retains in-frame clones only, with some absent. This sample yields tens of thousands of clones, of which approximately 69% are seen a single time; 20% to 25% belongs to the top ten. The sequenced sample was PBMCs. Source of these receptors: a woman aged 50 to 65 in good health and CMV-seropositive. CDR3s include the opening cysteine and the closing phenylalanine or tryptophan. D genes are given only for firm matches. The size of a clone is reported for some rows only, either as once, few or many, or as a class for expanded clones.

j_call: TRBJ1-6; clone_size: -; v_call: TRBV7-2; d_call: -; cdr3_nt: TGTGCCAGCAGCTCTTTCAACAGGGAGATCTCACCCCTCCACTTT; cdr3_aa: CASSSFNREISPLHF
j_call: TRBJ1-1; clone_size: -; v_call: TRBV19; d_call: -; cdr3_nt: TGTGCCAGTCTTAAAAGGGGCACTGAAGCTTTCTTT; cdr3_aa: CASLKRGTEAFF
j_call: TRBJ1-5; clone_size: -; v_call: TRBV27; d_call: -; cdr3_nt: TGTGCCAGCAGTTTATCCCGGGGAGGCAATCAGCCCCAGCATTTT; cdr3_aa: CASSLSRGGNQPQHF
j_call: TRBJ1-1; clone_size: -; v_call: TRBV13; d_call: -; cdr3_nt: TGTGCCAGCAGCTTAGGGGATGAGGACACTGAAGCTTTCTTT; cdr3_aa: CASSLGDEDTEAFF
j_call: TRBJ1-1; clone_size: -; v_call: TRBV28; d_call: TRBD1; cdr3_nt: TGTGCCAGCAGTCCGGGACAGGGGGACACTGAAGCTTTCTTT; cdr3_aa: CASSPGQGDTEAFF
j_call: TRBJ2-5; clone_size: -; v_call: TRBV30; d_call: TRBD2; cdr3_nt: TGTGCCTGGAGTGTAGAAACTAGCGGGGGGCTGGGGACCCAGTACTTC; cdr3_aa: CAWSVETSGGLGTQYF
j_call: TRBJ2-7; clone_size: few; v_call: TRBV7-6; d_call: TRBD1; cdr3_nt: TGTGCCAGCAGCCGGAACAGGGGGATCTACGAGCAGTACTTC; cdr3_aa: CASSRNRGIYEQYF
j_call: TRBJ2-4; clone_size: few; v_call: TRBV5-6; d_call: TRBD1; cdr3_nt: TGTGCCAGCAGCTTGTGGGGACAGGGTTCCAAAAACATTCAGTACTTC; cdr3_aa: CASSLWGQGSKNIQYF
j_call: TRBJ2-2; clone_size: -; v_call: TRBV6-5; d_call: TRBD2; cdr3_nt: TGTGCCAGCAGTTTAACTAGCGGGGCGAACACCGGGGAGCTGTTTTTT; cdr3_aa: CASSLTSGANTGELFF
j_call: TRBJ1-4; clone_size: -; v_call: TRBV7-9; d_call: -; cdr3_nt: TGTGCCAGCAGCCGCCCGGATGAAAAACTGTTTTTT; cdr3_aa: CASSRPDEKLFF
j_call: TRBJ1-5; clone_size: -; v_call: TRBV7-9; d_call: -; cdr3_nt: TGTGCCAGCAGCTTAGGGTCCCGCGACAGAAATCAGCCCCAGCATTTT; cdr3_aa: CASSLGSRDRNQPQHF
j_call: TRBJ2-7; clone_size: -; v_call: TRBV27; d_call: TRBD1; cdr3_nt: TGTGCCAGCGGTGGGACAGCGAGCTCCTACGAGCAGTACTTC; cdr3_aa: CASGGTASSYEQYF
j_call: TRBJ1-5; clone_size: few; v_call: TRBV2; d_call: -; cdr3_nt: TGTGCCAGCGGGGGGGGGAAAGGGCCCAATCAGCCCCAGCATTTT; cdr3_aa: CASGGGKGPNQPQHF
j_call: TRBJ1-1; clone_size: few; v_call: TRBV5-8; d_call: -; cdr3_nt: TGTGCCAGCAGATTAGTCAGGGTAGCCACTGAAGCTTTCTTT; cdr3_aa: CASRLVRVATEAFF
j_call: TRBJ2-1; clone_size: -; v_call: TRBV6-1; d_call: -; cdr3_nt: TGTGCCAGCAGTGAAGCCGAGTGGGGGGACAGCAATGAGCAGTTCTTC; cdr3_aa: CASSEAEWGDSNEQFF
j_call: TRBJ1-1; clone_size: -; v_call: TRBV2; d_call: -; cdr3_nt: TGTGCCAGCAGTGGGAGGCGGCCTGAAGCTTTCTTT; cdr3_aa: CASSGRRPEAFF
j_call: TRBJ2-5; clone_size: -; v_call: TRBV4-1; d_call: -; cdr3_nt: TGCGCCAGCAGCCAAGATGACACCGAAGAGACCCAGTACTTC; cdr3_aa: CASSQDDTEETQYF
j_call: TRBJ2-4; clone_size: -; v_call: TRBV6-5; d_call: -; cdr3_nt: TGTGCCAGCAGACCTATATCTCTAGCCAAAAACATTCAGTACTTC; cdr3_aa: CASRPISLAKNIQYF
j_call: TRBJ2-2; clone_size: -; v_call: TRBV9; d_call: TRBD2; cdr3_nt: TGTGCCAGCGGGACTAGCGGGCACACCGGGGAGCTGTTTTTT; cdr3_aa: CASGTSGHTGELFF
j_call: TRBJ1-2; clone_size: -; v_call: TRBV4-2; d_call: -; cdr3_nt: TGTGCCAGCAGCCAGGGAGGGGTTTTAGGCGTGAATGGCTACACCTTC; cdr3_aa: CASSQGGVLGVNGYTF
j_call: TRBJ1-1; clone_size: -; v_call: TRBV7-2; d_call: -; cdr3_nt: TGTGCCAGCAGCTTAGTGGGAATGGGGGGCACTGAAGCTTTCTTT; cdr3_aa: CASSLVGMGGTEAFF
j_call: TRBJ2-2; clone_size: -; v_call: TRBV7-9; d_call: -; cdr3_nt: TGTGCCAGCAGCCCCCCCACCGGCACCGGGGAGCTGTTTTTT; cdr3_aa: CASSPPTGTGELFF
j_call: TRBJ1-1; clone_size: -; v_call: TRBV4-3; d_call: -; cdr3_nt: TGCGCCAGCAGCCAAGATTTGTCGGACCTCGGGAGGAACACTGAAGCTTTCTTT; cdr3_aa: CASSQDLSDLGRNTEAFF
j_call: TRBJ1-2; clone_size: -; v_call: TRBV9; d_call: TRBD1; cdr3_nt: TGTGCCAGCAGCGTGGACCGGGACAGGGGGCTGTATGGCTACACCTTC; cdr3_aa: CASSVDRDRGLYGYTF
j_call: TRBJ2-1; clone_size: -; v_call: TRBV27; d_call: TRBD1; cdr3_nt: TGTGCCAGCAGTTTACGGGACAGTATCAATGAGCAGTTCTTC; cdr3_aa: CASSLRDSINEQFF
j_call: TRBJ1-1; clone_size: -; v_call: TRBV6-1; d_call: -; cdr3_nt: TGTGCCAGCCTGGAGTTTGACACTGAAGCTTTCTTT; cdr3_aa: CASLEFDTEAFF
j_call: TRBJ1-1; clone_size: few; v_call: TRBV2; d_call: -; cdr3_nt: TGTGCCAGCAGTGTTAATCTGAACACTGAAGCTTTCTTT; cdr3_aa: CASSVNLNTEAFF
j_call: TRBJ1-3; clone_size: -; v_call: TRBV28; d_call: -; cdr3_nt: TGTGCCAGCAGGGACTCCTCTGGAAACACCATATATTTT; cdr3_aa: CASRDSSGNTIYF
j_call: TRBJ2-3; clone_size: once; v_call: TRBV29-1; d_call: TRBD2; cdr3_nt: TGCAGCGTTGAAGATCGAGCGGGGTTTGCCCTCGCGCAGTATTTT; cdr3_aa: CSVEDRAGFALAQYF
j_call: TRBJ2-5; clone_size: -; v_call: TRBV15; d_call: -; cdr3_nt: TGTGCCACCAGCAACAGGGTTCAAGAGACCCAGTACTTC; cdr3_aa: CATSNRVQETQYF
j_call: TRBJ2-7; clone_size: -; v_call: TRBV7-8; d_call: TRBD2; cdr3_nt: TGTGCCAGCAGCCGGCGGGGGGGCCCCGGCTACGAGCAGTACTTC; cdr3_aa: CASSRRGGPGYEQYF
j_call: TRBJ1-1; clone_size: -; v_call: TRBV29-1; d_call: -; cdr3_nt: TGCAGCGTTGGCAGAGGGGGCACTGAAGCTTTCTTT; cdr3_aa: CSVGRGGTEAFF
j_call: TRBJ1-1; clone_size: -; v_call: TRBV5-1; d_call: TRBD1; cdr3_nt: TGCGCCAGCAGCTCGCAGGGACAGGTGGCTGAAGCTTTCTTT; cdr3_aa: CASSSQGQVAEAFF
j_call: TRBJ2-7; clone_size: -; v_call: TRBV6-6; d_call: TRBD2; cdr3_nt: TGTGCCAGCAGTCTAGCGGGGGCCCTCTACGAGCAGTACTTC; cdr3_aa: CASSLAGALYEQYF
j_call: TRBJ1-1; clone_size: -; v_call: TRBV7-3; d_call: TRBD1; cdr3_nt: TGTGCCAGCAGCACGGACAGGGGAGGGAACACTGAAGCTTTCTTT; cdr3_aa: CASSTDRGGNTEAFF
j_call: TRBJ1-1; clone_size: -; v_call: TRBV5-6; d_call: -; cdr3_nt: TGTGCCTCCCAAGCCGGGACTTGGAGGCTCACTGAAGCTTTCTTT; cdr3_aa: CASQAGTWRLTEAFF
j_call: TRBJ2-3; clone_size: few; v_call: TRBV7-3; d_call: -; cdr3_nt: TGTGCCAGCGCGGCCCTTTTCGGGGATACGCAGTATTTT; cdr3_aa: CASAALFGDTQYF
j_call: TRBJ2-7; clone_size: -; v_call: TRBV14; d_call: -; cdr3_nt: TGTGCCAGCAGCCCCCCTGTCGTAAGCGATTCCACCTACGAGCAGTACTTC; cdr3_aa: CASSPPVVSDSTYEQYF
j_call: TRBJ2-7; clone_size: -; v_call: TRBV6-5; d_call: TRBD2; cdr3_nt: TGTGCCAGCAGCCCTGGACTAGCGGGGGCCTACGAGCAGTACTTC; cdr3_aa: CASSPGLAGAYEQYF
j_call: TRBJ2-1; clone_size: -; v_call: TRBV28; d_call: -; cdr3_nt: TGTGCCAGCAGTTCGGTGGAGGGCTCCTACAATGAGCAGTTCTTC; cdr3_aa: CASSSVEGSYNEQFF
j_call: TRBJ1-2; clone_size: -; v_call: TRBV6-5; d_call: -; cdr3_nt: TGTGCCAGCAGTCCGTTCGCGGGGAAATCTGGCTACACCTTC; cdr3_aa: CASSPFAGKSGYTF
j_call: TRBJ2-7; clone_size: -; v_call: TRBV23-1; d_call: TRBD1; cdr3_nt: TGCGCCAGCAAGTTCACCGGGACAGGACTGTACGAGCAGTACTTC; cdr3_aa: CASKFTGTGLYEQYF
j_call: TRBJ2-7; clone_size: few; v_call: TRBV7-9; d_call: TRBD2; cdr3_nt: TGTGCCAGCAGCAAGGCGGGTAGCGGGGCCTCCTACGAGCAGTACTTC; cdr3_aa: CASSKAGSGASYEQYF
j_call: TRBJ2-2; clone_size: -; v_call: TRBV28; d_call: -; cdr3_nt: TGTGCCAGCAGTTTGTGGCAGTTCACCGGGGAGCTGTTTTTT; cdr3_aa: CASSLWQFTGELFF
j_call: TRBJ2-7; clone_size: -; v_call: TRBV30; d_call: -; cdr3_nt: TGTGCCTGGAGTGCAGGGGTGGCCTACGAGCAGTACTTC; cdr3_aa: CAWSAGVAYEQYF